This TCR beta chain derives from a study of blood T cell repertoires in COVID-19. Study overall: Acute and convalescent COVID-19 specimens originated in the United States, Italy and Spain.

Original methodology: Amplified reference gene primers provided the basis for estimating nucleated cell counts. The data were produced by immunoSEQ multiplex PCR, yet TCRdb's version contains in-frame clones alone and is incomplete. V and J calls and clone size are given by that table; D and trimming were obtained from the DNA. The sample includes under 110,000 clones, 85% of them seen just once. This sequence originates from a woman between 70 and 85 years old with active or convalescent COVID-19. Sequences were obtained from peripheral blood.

The CDR3 sequence: CASSLEAWTSSPGEQFF. The CDR3 coding sequence is TGTGCCAGCAGCTTGGAAGCCTGGACTAGCAGTCCGGGTGAGCAGTTCTTC. J is TRBJ2-1 and V is TRBV5-5; TRBD2 matches 8 bases. Germline V lookup: CDR1 SGHKS, CDR2 YYEKEE (reference sequence). The CDR3 loop spans 17 amino acids. V lost 0 bases, J lost 9 bases, and 14 bases stayed unmatched.